This T cell receptor (beta chain) was recovered during a study of neurological immune-mediated disorders. Notes on the study in general: No CDR3 amino acid sequences were shared by expanded clones across subjects, suggesting private repertoires in all groups. Multiple sclerosis patients had less TCR clonal expansion than even healthy controls, unlike HTLV-1-associated myelopathy.

This clonotype came up many times. Its antigen is as yet unknown. Indicated time point: longitudinal time-point 3. Per germline, CDR1 SGHVS and CDR2 FNYEAQ. The V gene end was trimmed by 5 bases and the J gene end by 1 base; junction bases not matched to a gene: 10. The CDR3 is 16 residues long. TCRdb called the 5' RACE reads again in MiXCR, with one record for every CDR3 protein. Here the sample spans approximately 100,000 distinct CDR3 sequences, 11% being singletons. The sequenced sample was PBMCs. This rearrangement joins TRBV7-6 to TRBJ2-5, with 7 bases fitting TRBD1. This TCR was recovered from a female donor with HTLV-1-associated myelopathy (HAM/TSP). The CDR3 DNA is TGTGCCAGCAGCCCAACTGGACAGGCGAGCCAAGAGACCCAGTACTTC. Residues: CASSPTGQASQETQYF.